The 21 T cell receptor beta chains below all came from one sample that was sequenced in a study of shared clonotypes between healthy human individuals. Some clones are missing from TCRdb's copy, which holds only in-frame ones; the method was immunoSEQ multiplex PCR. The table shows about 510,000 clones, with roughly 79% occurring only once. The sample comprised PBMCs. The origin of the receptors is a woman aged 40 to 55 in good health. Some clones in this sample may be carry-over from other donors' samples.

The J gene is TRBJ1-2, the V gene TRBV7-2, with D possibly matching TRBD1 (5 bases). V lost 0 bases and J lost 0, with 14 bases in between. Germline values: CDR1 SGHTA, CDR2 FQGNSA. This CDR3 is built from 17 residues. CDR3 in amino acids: CASSLAGDSGANYGYTF. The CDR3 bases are TGTGCCAGCAGCTTAGCGGGGGATTCGGGCGCTAACTATGGCTACACCTTC.

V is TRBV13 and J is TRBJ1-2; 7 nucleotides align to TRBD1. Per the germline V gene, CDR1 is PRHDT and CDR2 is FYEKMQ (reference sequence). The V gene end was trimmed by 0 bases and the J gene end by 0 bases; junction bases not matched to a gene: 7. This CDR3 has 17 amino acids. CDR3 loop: CASSLGTGAFSNYGYTF. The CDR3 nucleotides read TGTGCCAGCAGCTTAGGAACAGGGGCATTCTCTAACTATGGCTACACCTTC.

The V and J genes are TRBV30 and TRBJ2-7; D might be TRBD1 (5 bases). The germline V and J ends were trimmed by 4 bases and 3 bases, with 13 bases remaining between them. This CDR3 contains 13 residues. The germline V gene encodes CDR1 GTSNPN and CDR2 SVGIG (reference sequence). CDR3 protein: CAWTTANLYEQYF. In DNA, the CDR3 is TGTGCCTGGACGACAGCCAACCTCTACGAGCAGTACTTC.

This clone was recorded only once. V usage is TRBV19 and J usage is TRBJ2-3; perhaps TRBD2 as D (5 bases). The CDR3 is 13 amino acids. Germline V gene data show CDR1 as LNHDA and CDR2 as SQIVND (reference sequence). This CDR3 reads CATRGLGTDTQYF. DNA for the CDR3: TGTGCGACTCGGGGTCTGGGGACAGATACGCAGTATTTT.

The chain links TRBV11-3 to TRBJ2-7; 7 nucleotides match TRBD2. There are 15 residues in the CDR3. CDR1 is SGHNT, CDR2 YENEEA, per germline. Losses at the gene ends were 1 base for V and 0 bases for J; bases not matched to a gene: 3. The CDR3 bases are TGTGCCAGCAGCTTAGCGGGAGGTACCTCCTACGAGCAGTACTTC. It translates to CASSLAGGTSYEQYF.

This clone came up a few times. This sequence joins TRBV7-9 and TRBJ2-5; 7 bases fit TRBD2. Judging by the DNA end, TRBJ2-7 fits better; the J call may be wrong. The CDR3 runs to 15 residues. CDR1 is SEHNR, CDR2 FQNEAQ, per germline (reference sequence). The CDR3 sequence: CASSLGGGSFGEQYF. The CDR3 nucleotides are TGTGCCAGCAGCTTAGGCGGGGGATCGTTCGGCGAGCAGTACTTC.

In DNA form, the CDR3 reads TGTGCCAGTAGTATCTGGAACACTGAAGCTTTCTTT. The encoded protein is CASSIWNTEAFF. The chain combines TRBV19 with TRBJ1-1; D ambiguous. This CDR3 spans 12 amino acids. Germline CDR1 LNHDA, CDR2 SQIVND (reference sequence). Trimming cost V 3 bases and J 1 base, with 3 bases left between them.

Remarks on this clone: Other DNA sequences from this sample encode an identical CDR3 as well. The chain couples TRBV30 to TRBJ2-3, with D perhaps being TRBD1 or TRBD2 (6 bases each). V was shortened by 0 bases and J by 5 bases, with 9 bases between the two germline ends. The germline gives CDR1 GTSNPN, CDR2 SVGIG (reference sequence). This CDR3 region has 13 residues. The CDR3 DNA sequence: TGTGCCTGGAGTGTACAGGGAGGAGATACGCAGTATTTT. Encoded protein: CAWSVQGGDTQYF.

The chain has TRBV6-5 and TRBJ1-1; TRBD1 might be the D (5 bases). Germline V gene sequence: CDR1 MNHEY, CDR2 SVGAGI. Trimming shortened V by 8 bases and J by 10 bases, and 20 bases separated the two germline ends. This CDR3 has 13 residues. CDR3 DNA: TGTGCCAGCGGTGGCGTAGAGGGGCTCGGAGCTTTCTTT. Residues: CASGGVEGLGAFF.

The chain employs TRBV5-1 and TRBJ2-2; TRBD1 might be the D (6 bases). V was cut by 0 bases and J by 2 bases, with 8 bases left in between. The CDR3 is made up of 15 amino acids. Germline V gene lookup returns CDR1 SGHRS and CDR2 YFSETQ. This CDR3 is CASSLAGQNTGELFF. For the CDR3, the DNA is TGCGCCAGCAGCTTGGCGGGACAAAACACCGGGGAGCTGTTTTTT.

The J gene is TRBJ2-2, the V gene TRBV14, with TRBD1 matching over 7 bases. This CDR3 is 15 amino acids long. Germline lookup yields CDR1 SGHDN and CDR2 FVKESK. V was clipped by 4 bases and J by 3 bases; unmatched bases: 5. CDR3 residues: CASSRLTGDTGELFF. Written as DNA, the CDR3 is TGTGCCAGCAGCCGACTCACAGGGGACACCGGGGAGCTGTTTTTT. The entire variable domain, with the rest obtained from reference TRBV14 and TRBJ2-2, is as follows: EAGVTQFPSHSVIEKGQTVTLRCDPISGHDNLYWYRRVMGKEIKFLLHFVKESKQDESGMPNNRFLAERTGGTYSTLKVQPAELEDSGVYFCASSRLTGDTGELFFGEGSRLTVL.

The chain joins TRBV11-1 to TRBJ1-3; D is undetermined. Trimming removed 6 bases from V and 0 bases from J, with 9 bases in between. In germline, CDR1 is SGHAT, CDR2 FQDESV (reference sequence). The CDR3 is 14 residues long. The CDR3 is CASSLQSSGNTIYF. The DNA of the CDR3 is TGTGCCAGCAGTCTACAGAGCTCTGGAAACACCATATATTTT.

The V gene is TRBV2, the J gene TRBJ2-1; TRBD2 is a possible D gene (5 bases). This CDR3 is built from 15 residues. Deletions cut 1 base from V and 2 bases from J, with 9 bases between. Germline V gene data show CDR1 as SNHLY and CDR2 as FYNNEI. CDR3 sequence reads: CASSEGGVAYNEQFF. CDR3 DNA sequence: TGTGCCAGCAGTGAAGGGGGAGTGGCCTACAATGAGCAGTTCTTC. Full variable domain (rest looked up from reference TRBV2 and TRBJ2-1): EPEVTQTPSHQVTQMGQEVILRCVPISNHLYFYWYRQILGQKVEFLVSFYNNEISEKSEIFDDQFSVERPDGSNFTLKIRSTKLEDSAMYFCASSEGGVAYNEQFFGPGTRLTVL.

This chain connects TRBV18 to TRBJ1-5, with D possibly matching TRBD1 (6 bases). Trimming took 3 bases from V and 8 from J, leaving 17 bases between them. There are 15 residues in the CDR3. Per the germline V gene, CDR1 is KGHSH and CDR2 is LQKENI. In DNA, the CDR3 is TGTGCCAGCTCACCGGGGTGGGGGGCTATGGAGCCCCAGCATTTT. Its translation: CASSPGWGAMEPQHF.

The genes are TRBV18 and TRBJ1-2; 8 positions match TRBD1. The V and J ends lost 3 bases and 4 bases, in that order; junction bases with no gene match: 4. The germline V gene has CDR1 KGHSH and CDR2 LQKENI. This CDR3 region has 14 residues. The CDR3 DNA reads TGTGCCAGCTCACCGACTGGGACAGGCTATGGCTACACCTTC. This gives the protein CASSPTGTGYGYTF.

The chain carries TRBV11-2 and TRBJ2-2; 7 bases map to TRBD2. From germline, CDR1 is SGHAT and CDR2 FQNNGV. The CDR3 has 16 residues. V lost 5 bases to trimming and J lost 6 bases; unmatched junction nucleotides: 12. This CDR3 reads CASSPFAGAPPGELFF. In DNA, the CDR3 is TGTGCCAGCAGCCCCTTCGCGGGAGCTCCCCCCGGGGAGCTGTTTTTT.

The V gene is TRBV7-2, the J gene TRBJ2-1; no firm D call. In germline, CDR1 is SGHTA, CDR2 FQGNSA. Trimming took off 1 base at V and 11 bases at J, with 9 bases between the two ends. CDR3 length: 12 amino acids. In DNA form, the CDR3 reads TGTGCCAGCAGCTTAGACTCTGGGCAGCAGTTCTTC. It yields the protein CASSLDSGQQFF.

The CDR3 here is CASSVGGSGEQYF. The CDR3 nucleotides read TGTGCCAGCAGCGTCGGTGGTTCGGGGGAGCAGTACTTC. V is TRBV7-8 and J is TRBJ2-7; TRBD2 is a possible D gene (5 bases). CDR3 length: 13 amino acids. Germline V gives CDR1 SGHVS, CDR2 FQNEAQ. V lost 5 bases, J lost 7 bases, and 15 bases lay in between.

This chain's CDR3 is CASSLEAFPYEQYF. DNA of the CDR3: TGCGCCAGCAGCTTGGAGGCGTTCCCCTACGAGCAGTACTTC. The genes are TRBV5-1 and TRBJ2-5, with D unresolved. The J call may be faulty, since TRBJ2-7 better matches the DNA end. The germline V gene encodes CDR1 SGHRS and CDR2 YFSETQ. The CDR3 totals 14 residues.

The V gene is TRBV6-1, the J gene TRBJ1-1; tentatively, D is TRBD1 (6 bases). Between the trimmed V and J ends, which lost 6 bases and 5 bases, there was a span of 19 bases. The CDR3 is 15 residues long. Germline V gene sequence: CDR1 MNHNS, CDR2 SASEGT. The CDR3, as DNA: TGTGCCAGCAGCCAATTGACAGGAATTGGGACTGAAGCTTTCTTT. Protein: CASSQLTGIGTEAFF.

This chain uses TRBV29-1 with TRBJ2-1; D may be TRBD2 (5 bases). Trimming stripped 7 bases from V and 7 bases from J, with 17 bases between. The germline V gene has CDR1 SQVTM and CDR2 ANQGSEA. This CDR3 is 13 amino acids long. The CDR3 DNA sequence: TGCAGCGCCTCGCGGGCTGGCGGAAATGAGCAGTTCTTC. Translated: CSASRAGGNEQFF.